This T cell receptor beta chain was identified in a study of T cell responses to AZD1222 COVID-19 vaccine (dated by TCRdb to the early 2020s). For context, the study as a whole: TCR sequencing covered fewer than 250 trial participants: approximately 200 given two doses of AZD1222 and approximately 25 given two doses of MenACWY control vaccine. Trial participants were enrolled by age into subgroups of 18-55, 56-69 and 70-plus years, and around 150, 29 and 61 TCR-sequenced participants, respectively, were included in these subgroups.

Paper-wide results and their limitations: After two AZD1222 doses, both the breadth and the depth of spike-specific TCRs were significantly higher than at day 0 and than in MenACWY recipients. Reportedly, close to half of the unique spike-specific TCRs recognized epitopes lying outside the regions that are mutated in the B.1.351 and B.1.1.7 variants. Participants were mostly white British, with more females than males. The authors suggested clonal diversity may have been underestimated. The vaccine-associated CD4 TCRs covered the entire spike protein, and the dominant responses fell in regions 160-218 and 743-854. Conclusions about previously exposed vaccinees are limited, since just 5 or 6 AZD1222 recipients were seropositive for SARS-CoV-2 at baseline. No day 14 peak-response samples were available, so repertoires were characterized only after the peak T cell response. In the small 56-69-year group, the increase in depth fell short of significance, most likely because of low power.

The CDR3 spans 14 residues, from the cysteine through the phenylalanine. Only the CDR3 region is kept as DNA, spanning 42 bases read in frame from base 1. V was cut back by 4 bases and J by 2 bases, leaving a gap of 11 bases between them. Taken from the germline V gene (reference sequence), the CDR1 and CDR2 loops are LGHDT and YNNKEL. The CDR3 regions of human TCRbeta chains were subjected to immunosequencing. In the original analysis: TCRs in the repertoires were compared against a reference library of SARS-CoV-2-specific TCRs that had been generated with the MIRA antigen-specificity platform. Breadth was defined as the fraction of unique TCRs that were SARS-CoV-2-associated, and depth was defined as the fraction of total T cells that were SARS-CoV-2-associated. Using the MIRA data, each spike-specific TCR was assigned both to the spike region to which the TCR was reactive and to a CD4 or CD8 class. Log10-transformed breadth and depth values were compared by one-way ANOVA with Sidak's multiple comparisons tests. What TCRdb holds here is the immuneACCESS table cut down to in-frame rearrangements. Part of the clones is not present; checked against another copy, under half of the missing clones reflect an unresolved V gene, and the others are unexplained. The V and J calls and clone size come from that table; D and trimming were worked out from the DNA. This sample comprises about 74,000 clones, around 90% of them detected only once. The top ten clones comprise 8% of the sample.

Notes on this clone: It has no known antigen specificity. No much larger clone is present one base from it, and per-base qualities are unavailable.

The time point label for this specimen denotes: about 28 days (+/-7) after the second vaccine dose. Because spike-specific TCR depth and breadth did not differ between the two schedules, AZD1222 recipients who got a second dose at roughly 4 weeks were pooled with those who got a second dose at roughly 12 weeks. Samples from vaccinated people were obtained from the UK trials COV001 and COV002, which included a single-blind randomized controlled phase 2/3 trial of AZD1222 (ChAdOx1 nCoV-19) in healthy adults. For TCRbeta chain sequencing, PBMC samples from trial participants were taken at day 0 and at day 28 after the second dose.

In this chain, TRBV3-1 (or the pseudogene TRBV3-2) is recombined with TRBJ1-1; no D gene is confidently identified. Here the sequenced sample was peripheral blood, taken 28 days after the second AZD1222 dose. This clonotype was obtained from an adult who received the AZD1222 COVID-19 vaccine. The CDR3 here reads CASSPGVTNTEAFF. The nucleotides read TGTGCCAGCAGCCCCGGGGTGACAAACACTGAAGCTTTCTTT.